Below, 27 T cell receptor beta chains from the same sample are listed, as sequenced in a study of blood T cells in healthy people across ages. Sample-barcoded 5' priming and a J-beta primer mix drove a second PCR of about 6 to 12 cycles. TCRdb analysed the 5' RACE reads with MiXCR anew, one entry per CDR3 protein. Of more than 550,000 distinct CDR3 sequences in the sample, about 20% were seen once. Sequenced material: blood. The receptors were sampled from a man in his sixties or seventies in good health.

This chain connects TRBV9 to TRBJ1-4; possibly TRBD1 for D (5 bases). Germline lookup yields CDR1 SGDLS and CDR2 YYNGEE. With 4 bases removed from V and 2 bases from J, the gap between germline ends came to 15 bases. The CDR3 is 16 amino acids. CDR3 nucleotide sequence: TGTGCCAGCAGCACCCGGGACCTTCTGACTAATGAAAAACTGTTTTTT. Protein: CASSTRDLLTNEKLFF.

This clonotype was detected a few times. CDR3 sequence reads: CASSPRQGDHEQYF. Here the CDR3 DNA reads TGTGCCAGCTCACCACGACAGGGGGACCACGAGCAGTACTTC. The V gene is TRBV18, the J gene TRBJ2-7; the match to TRBD1 covers 9 bases. Per germline, CDR1 KGHSH and CDR2 LQKENI. This CDR3 region has 14 residues. The ends lost 1 base at V and 5 bases at J; junction bases unmatched: 3.

The rearrangement joins TRBV7-9 to TRBJ2-2, with D unclear. Trimming stripped 3 bases from V and 7 bases from J, with 9 bases between. This CDR3 spans 13 amino acids. CDR1 and CDR2 from the germline V gene are SEHNR and FQNEAQ (reference sequence). The CDR3 protein is CASSFRRFGELFF. CDR3 bases: TGTGCCAGCAGCTTTCGACGCTTCGGGGAGCTGTTTTTT.

The J gene is TRBJ2-3, the V gene TRBV12-3 or TRBV12-4; D unresolved. This CDR3 is 12 amino acids long. The V end was cut by 6 bases, the J end by 3 bases, with 7 bases between. The CDR3 nucleotides are TGTGCCAGCAGAGAGGTAACAGATACGCAGTATTTT. This encodes CASREVTDTQYF.

For the CDR3, the DNA is TGTGCCAGCAGCCCTACAATCCCGGCGGGCAGCGGTATTCAGTACTTC. Amino acids: CASSPTIPAGSGIQYF. The V and J genes are TRBV7-2 and TRBJ2-4; possible D gene TRBD2, 5 bases. Germline CDR1 reads SGHTA; CDR2 reads FQGNSA. Trimming took off 5 bases at V and 10 bases at J, with 24 bases between the two ends. This CDR3 region has 16 residues.

Remarks on this clonotype: Just one base apart from a much larger clone, this may be a read error. The chain uses TRBV5-1 and TRBJ1-2; D gene uncertain. The CDR3 is 12 amino acids. CDR1 is SGHRS and CDR2 is YFSETQ in the germline V gene. The CDR3 sequence is CASSLDDYAYTF. The CDR3 DNA reads as TGCGCCAGCAGCTTGGACGACTATGCCTACACCTTC.

The CDR3 DNA reads TGTGCCAGCAGTGACCCGGGAATCACTGAAGCTTTCTTT. Its protein product is CASSDPGITEAFF. The chain recombines TRBV6-4 with TRBJ1-1; D remains ambiguous. The V gene's germline CDR1 is MRHNA and CDR2 SNTAGT. The V end lost 2 bases, the J end lost 4 bases, and 8 bases lay between the germline ends. The CDR3 has 13 residues.

The chain combines TRBV7-2 with TRBJ2-1; D gene ambiguous. V lost 2 bases, J lost 6 bases, and 20 bases lay in between. Germline CDR1 SGHTA, CDR2 FQGNSA. This CDR3 is 17 amino acids long. CDR3 DNA sequence: TGTGCCAGCAGCTTATTTGGCCCCGGTTTCTCGGGCAATGAGCAGTTCTTC. Its translation: CASSLFGPGFSGNEQFF.

A few counts support this clonotype. The rearrangement joins TRBV29-1 to TRBJ1-1, with 9 positions matching TRBD1. The V gene end was trimmed by 4 bases and the J gene end by 3 bases; junction bases not matched to a gene: 3. This CDR3 region has 13 residues. Germline loops: CDR1 SQVTM, CDR2 ANQGSEA. CDR3 bases: TGCAGCGTTGTCGGGACAGGGTACACTGAAGCTTTCTTT. It yields the protein CSVVGTGYTEAFF.

As to this clonotype: At one of its ends the junction is not consistent with the germline gene, which may arise from a read error. The rearrangement joins TRBV20-1 to TRBJ2-5, with TRBD1 matching 8 bases. This CDR3 spans 13 amino acids. Germline values: CDR1 DFQATT, CDR2 SNEGSKA (reference sequence). CDR3 amino acids: CGARRQGRGTQYF. CDR3 bases: TGCGGTGCTAGGAGACAGGGGAGAGGGACCCAGTACTTC.

This clonotype came up a few times. The genes are TRBV11-2 and TRBJ1-4, with 9 nucleotides matching TRBD1. CDR1 and CDR2 from the germline V gene are SGHAT and FQNNGV. This CDR3 has 15 residues. After removal of 6 bases from V and 8 bases from J, the junction contained 10 bases not matched to a gene. The CDR3: CASRPLGTGKEKLFF. CDR3 DNA sequence: TGTGCCAGCAGGCCCCTCGGGACAGGGAAGGAAAAACTGTTTTTT.

The V and J genes are TRBV11-3 and TRBJ2-5; TRBD1 matches at 8 bases. The CDR3 runs to 17 residues. The J segment lost 1 base and the V segment lost 2 bases, leaving 9 bases of the junction unmatched. Germline loops: CDR1 SGHNT, CDR2 YENEEA. The CDR3 region has the DNA TGTGCCAGCAGCTTAATCCCTTTCAGGGGGCTCCAAGAGACCCAGTACTTC. It codes for CASSLIPFRGLQETQYF.

This clonotype has at least ten counts. This rearrangement joins TRBV20-1 to TRBJ2-4; 9 positions match TRBD2. The CDR3 is 17 residues long. Germline CDR1 reads DFQATT; CDR2 reads SNEGSKA (reference sequence). The junction had 7 bases not matched to a gene; V was cut back by 1 base and J by 0 bases. The CDR3 protein is CSARAQSGGLAKNIQYF. The CDR3 coding sequence is TGCAGTGCTAGAGCCCAAAGCGGGGGGTTAGCCAAAAACATTCAGTACTTC.

This clonotype was seen only a few times. The V gene is TRBV5-1, the J gene TRBJ1-1; 7 bases map to TRBD1. The length of the CDR3 is 15 residues. Trimming at V came to 0 bases and at J to 5 bases, leaving 7 bases not matched to a gene. Germline CDR1 and CDR2: SGHRS and YFSETQ. DNA of the CDR3: TGCGCCAGCAGCTTGGAATGGGGCAGGGGGACTGAAGCTTTCTTT. This translates into CASSLEWGRGTEAFF.

This clonotype was counted at least ten times. The V and J genes are TRBV3-1 and TRBJ2-7; no firm D call. CDR3 length: 12 amino acids. V lost 3 bases, J lost 1 base, and 4 bases lay in between. CDR1 and CDR2 from the germline V gene are LGHDT and YNNKEL (reference sequence). The CDR3 DNA follows: TGTGCCAGCAGCCAGGTTTCCTACGAGCAGTACTTC. This translates into CASSQVSYEQYF.

This clonotype was seen only a few times. This chain joins TRBV7-8 and TRBJ2-2, with 11 bases lining up with TRBD1. V was clipped by 1 base and J by 1 base; unmatched bases: 14. The CDR3 totals 21 residues. Germline V CDR1 and CDR2: SGHVS, FQNEAQ. The CDR3 is CASSLGPGKVDRGRNTGELFF. In DNA form, the CDR3 reads TGTGCCAGCAGCTTAGGCCCCGGAAAGGTGGACAGGGGGCGGAACACCGGGGAGCTGTTTTTT.

The sample holds a few counts of this clonotype. This chain uses TRBV6-6 with TRBJ2-2; 8 positions match TRBD2. The ends lost 7 bases at V and 7 bases at J; junction bases unmatched: 14. The germline gives CDR1 MNHNY, CDR2 SVGAGI (reference sequence). This CDR3 is 16 amino acids long. The CDR3 is CASNIGGAGYNGELFF. Written as DNA, the CDR3 is TGTGCCAGCAACATCGGGGGGGCAGGTTATAACGGGGAGCTGTTTTTT.

This clonotype showed up many times. This chain connects TRBV5-1 to TRBJ2-1; D gene uncertain. Germline V CDR1 and CDR2: SGHRS, YFSETQ. Trimming pared 2 bases from V and 6 bases from J, leaving 9 bases between. This CDR3 comprises 13 residues. DNA of the CDR3: TGCGCCAGCAGCTTAGTTAATCCCAATGAGCAGTTCTTC. Protein sequence: CASSLVNPNEQFF.

This clonotype was found a few times. The chain has TRBV5-1 and TRBJ1-6; D gene ambiguous. CDR1 is SGHRS, CDR2 YFSETQ, per germline. V lost 4 bases, J lost 13 bases, and 18 bases lay in between. The CDR3 is 14 residues long. The CDR3 reads CASSERTETSPLHF. CDR3 DNA sequence: TGCGCCAGCAGCGAAAGGACGGAAACTTCGCCCCTCCACTTT.

This clonotype was detected only a few times. At one boundary the junction diverges from the germline segment, which might be a read error. The CDR3 loop is CASSLTGHDRDEQFF. The CDR3 bases are TGTGCCAGCAGCTTGACGGGACATGACCGGGATGAGCAGTTCTTC. This chain uses TRBV5-1 with TRBJ2-1; tentatively, D is TRBD1 (6 bases). The CDR3 sequence is 15 residues long. The germline V gene encodes CDR1 SGHRS and CDR2 YFSETQ.

This chain links TRBV7-9 with TRBJ1-1; no clear D. The CDR3 runs 13 residues. V lost 6 bases and J 2 bases, leaving 10 bases between the germline ends. Germline values: CDR1 SEHNR, CDR2 FQNEAQ (reference sequence). This CDR3 is CASSFVVNTEAFF. In nucleotides, the CDR3 is TGTGCCAGCAGTTTCGTGGTCAACACTGAAGCTTTCTTT.

This chain uses TRBV29-1 with TRBJ2-7; D is tentatively TRBD1 or TRBD2 (5 bases each). The CDR3 runs to 14 residues. Germline V CDR1 and CDR2: SQVTM, ANQGSEA. Between the trimmed V and J ends, which lost 6 bases and 5 bases, there was a span of 20 bases. The CDR3 loop reads CSVSYRHLGDEQYF. CDR3 DNA sequence: TGCAGCGTATCATACAGGCATCTCGGGGACGAGCAGTACTTC.

The genes are TRBV20-1 and TRBJ2-3; D uncertain. Germline lookup yields CDR1 DFQATT and CDR2 SNEGSKA (reference sequence). Trimming shortened V by 2 bases and J by 6 bases, and 15 bases separated the two germline ends. The CDR3 length is 14 residues. This chain's CDR3 is CSARPPALGDTQYF. The CDR3 region has the DNA TGCAGTGCTAGACCCCCGGCCCTAGGGGATACGCAGTATTTT.

This clonotype was counted many times. This rearrangement joins TRBV20-1 to TRBJ1-2; TRBD1 might be the D (5 bases). The CDR3 runs to 11 residues. Germline CDR1 and CDR2: DFQATT and SNEGSKA (reference sequence). The V end was cut by 6 bases, the J end by 2 bases, with 7 bases between. The CDR3 here is CSARDNYGYTF. The DNA for the CDR3 is TGCAGTGCCCGGGACAACTATGGCTACACCTTC.

V and J are TRBV6-5 and TRBJ2-5; D possibly corresponds to TRBD1 (6 bases). In germline, CDR1 is MNHEY, CDR2 SVGAGI. Between the trimmed V and J ends, which lost 1 base and 4 bases, there was a span of 16 bases. The length of the CDR3 is 16 residues. The CDR3, as DNA: TGTGCCAGCAGTTACTTACTGGGGGCCGGAGGAGAGACCCAGTACTTC. This encodes CASSYLLGAGGETQYF.

This clonotype was found a few times. The genes are TRBV6-1 and TRBJ2-1, with TRBD2 as a possible D gene (7 bases). This CDR3 region has 15 residues. V gave up 7 bases and J gave up 4 bases, with 17 bases separating them. CDR1 is MNHNS and CDR2 is SASEGT in the germline V gene. CDR3 protein: CASTPSRGAYNEQFF. CDR3 DNA sequence: TGTGCCAGCACCCCTAGCCGGGGGGCTTACAATGAGCAGTTCTTC.

In this sample, this clonotype turned up a few times. The chain joins TRBV6-5 to TRBJ1-3, with D uncertain. There are 13 residues in the CDR3. The V end lost 6 bases, the J end lost 4 bases, and 10 bases lay between the germline ends. The V gene's germline CDR1 is MNHEY and CDR2 SVGAGI. The CDR3 DNA sequence: TGTGCCAGCAGGCCGGACCGAGGAAACACCATATATTTT. Protein product: CASRPDRGNTIYF.